The sequence of this TCR beta chain was determined in a study of Ad26.COV2.S vaccination and SARS-CoV-2 variants. The CDR3 runs to 14 residues. Germline V gene data show CDR1 as KGHSH and CDR2 as LQKENI. J gave up 3 bases and V 8 bases, and 5 bases lay outside the gene matches. Produced via immunoSEQ multiplex PCR; TCRdb's table is partial and in-frame only. This table has a few hundred thousand clones, about nine tenths appearing once. Treatment described: roughly 19 received Ad26.COV2.S at low or high dose, single or two shots; a few received placebo; per-sample allocation not given. Collection of samples fell on day 63 after the first vaccine or placebo injection.

The receptor comes from a person between 18 and 65 years old who received the Ad26.COV2.S COVID-19 vaccine or a placebo. The V and J genes are TRBV18 and TRBJ2-3; 10 bases align to TRBD2. This specimen consisted of peripheral blood, obtained in a trial of Ad26.COV2.S vaccine versus placebo. The CDR3 is CASRTSGTTDTQYF. The CDR3 DNA follows: TGTGCCAGCCGAACTAGCGGGACTACAGATACGCAGTATTTT. The entire variable domain, with the rest obtained from reference TRBV18 and TRBJ2-3, is as follows: NAGVMQNPRHLVRRRGQEARLRCSPMKGHSHVYWYRQLPEEGLKFMVYLQKENIIDESGMPKERFSAEFPKEGPSILRIQQVVRGDSAAYFCASRTSGTTDTQYFGPGTRLTVL.